The source of this T cell receptor (beta chain) is a study of blood T cell repertoires in COVID-19 (dated by TCRdb to about 2020). General notes on the study: Samples covering the acute and convalescent phases of COVID-19 were provided by collaborators in the United States, Italy and Spain. A de-identified subject ID, COVID-19 status, age in years and sex were almost always included in the sample metadata. The material from the prospective study consisted of cDNA or gDNA derived from T cells, B-cell-depleted T cells, or PBMCs. The repertoires were made available in a free public database intended to serve as a resource for research on the immune response to SARS-CoV-2. Where HLA class I and class II types were available, the types were taken from metadata supplied by the sample provider, not from assay-based typing. Samples came from the ongoing ImmuneRACE study (first 160 participants) plus 1,254 subjects from 6 global collaborators. Deeply sampled blood TCRbeta repertoires from subjects exposed to, actively infected with, or recovered from COVID-19 were included in the dataset. General study outcomes and caveats: Clinical and demographic metadata were provided uncurated, with the amount varying by source and participant.

The immunoSEQ Assay, a bias-controlled multiplex PCR, was used to amplify TCRbeta CDR3 regions from genomic DNA. As for the original processing: The number of nucleated cells in each sample was estimated from the amplification of reference gene primers within the assay. Sequence reads were collapsed and filtered to measure the absolute abundance of every unique TCRbeta CDR3 rearrangement. For each sample, productive Simpson clonality was calculated by taking the square root of Simpson's diversity index across productive rearrangements. TCRdb took this table from immuneACCESS and kept in-frame rearrangements with V and J called. Such tables lack part of the clones; where checked against another copy, unresolved V genes explain under half of the gap, and the rest is unexplained. The V and J calls and the clone size are those of that table, but D and trimming were determined from the DNA. The sample data list about 200,000 clones, and around 90% of these were observed just once. The top ten clones comprise 2% to 2.5% of the sample.

Participants in the prospective study were aged roughly 18 to 89 years, lived in under 30 United States geographic areas, and enrolled through a virtual design. In the prospective study, participants were assigned to cohorts based on the clinical history participants reported in a screening survey and a study questionnaire. For ImmuneRACE Cohort 3, a participant was defined as recovered based on two consecutive negative NP/OP PCR tests, clearance by a healthcare professional, or resolution of symptoms. In the prospective study, whole blood, serum and a nasopharyngeal or oropharyngeal swab were collected from each participant by mobile phlebotomists. Over an approximately 2-month period, participants in the prospective study had the option of providing additional blood draws and questionnaires. Before DNA extraction, blood samples from the prospective study were shipped at room temperature or frozen.

Per the germline V gene, SGDLS is the CDR1 and YYNGEE is the CDR2. The CDR3 spans 13 residues, from the cysteine through the phenylalanine. The only DNA kept is the CDR3, 39 bases in frame from the first base. V and J lose 3 bases and 8 bases, and a span of 12 bases separates them. This clone was observed a single time. There is no known antigen for this receptor. No quality values exist for individual bases; no much larger clone is one base distant. This receptor was taken from a woman in her 30s who had recovered from COVID-19. Sequenced sample: PBMCs or T cells enriched from blood (not recorded which). The chain employs TRBV9 and TRBJ1-3, with TRBD1 as a weak D call on 5 bases. Read as DNA, the sequence is TGTGCCAGCAGCGCCCTCAGCAGGGACACCATATATTTT. It is translated as CASSALSRDTIYF.